This T cell receptor beta chain was identified during a study of Graves' ophthalmopathy and Graves' hyperthyroidism. Stable hyperthyroidism denotes an absence of ophthalmopathy throughout 18 months of follow-up. The PBMC fraction was derived from about 9.2 ml of fresh peripheral blood. The sample holds many counts of this clonotype. Its antigen is not known. The TCR beta CDR3 regions underwent amplification from RNA transcripts. Second-round multiplex PCR came after first-round RT-PCR with HTBI primers. TCRdb fed the multiplex PCR reads into MiXCR, producing one record per CDR3 protein. The data hold 35,000 to 50,000 distinct CDR3 sequences, with around half observed a single time. Regarding the study as a whole: Most expanded clonotypes in thyroid above 0.001 frequency also showed up in blood. Built on 13 signatures, a model told ophthalmopathy apart from stable hyperthyroidism with about 85% sensitivity and roughly 81% specificity.

This receptor was taken from an adult woman with stable Graves' hyperthyroidism. The sample taken for sequencing was peripheral blood.

The CDR3 DNA reads TGTGCCAGCAGTTTGCCTAGCGGGAGTAAAGAAGAGACCCAGTACTTC. Translation gives CASSLPSGSKEETQYF. The chain carries TRBV12-3 or TRBV12-4 and TRBJ2-5, with TRBD2 matching over 10 bases. V was pared by 3 bases and J by 3 bases, with 7 bases of the junction left unmatched. CDR3 length: 16 residues.